This T cell receptor beta chain was sequenced in a study of vaccination and CD4 T cells after COVID-19. On the study more broadly: Six male and four female convalescents took part, two of them Hispanic. Blood was drawn a median around 72 days post second dose, range 14 to 241. General study points: Researchers report that a median approximately 90% of reactive clones in convalescent patients surfaced only post-vaccination. Median SARS-CoV-2-reactive clonotype numbers went up from about 20 to 38, but not significantly.

In regard to this clonotype: Antigen specificity is unknown.

The CDR3 totals 13 residues. Germline lookup yields CDR1 LNHDA and CDR2 SQIVND (reference sequence). Trimming took off 4 bases at V and 7 bases at J, with 11 bases between the two ends. TCRdb analysed the PCR reads with MiXCR anew, one entry per CDR3 protein. The sample contains around 15,000 distinct CDR3 sequences, 66% of which appear only once. The TCR comes from a human donor who had recovered from COVID-19. Sequences were derived from CD4+ T cells from blood, sampled after SARS-CoV-2 vaccination. This chain joins TRBV19 and TRBJ1-5; D may be TRBD1 (5 bases). The DNA for the CDR3 is TGTGCCAGTAGTAGGACAAGGCAGCAGCCCCAGCATTTT. Protein sequence: CASSRTRQQPQHF.